The text below deals with one TCR beta chain. It was with a sample-barcoded 5' primer and a J-beta primer mix that a second PCR of roughly 7 to 12 cycles was run. TCRdb re-derived calls from the 5' RACE reads in MiXCR, one entry per CDR3 protein. This repertoire shows some 1,800,000 distinct CDR3 sequences, about 39% found once; its top ten account for more than 20%. These data come from a study of blood T cells in healthy people across ages. V shed 7 bases and J 4 bases; nucleotides not matched to a gene: 17. Germline CDR1 and CDR2: KGHDR and SFDVKD. The CDR3 consists of 18 residues. The sequenced sample consisted of blood. The chain links TRBV24-1 to TRBJ1-1, with 10 bases that match TRBD1. This TCR was recovered from a human donor in good health. The CDR3 sequence is CATRTGGGRGRGSTEAFF. The CDR3 bases are TGTGCCACCAGGACAGGGGGCGGTCGAGGTAGAGGGAGCACTGAAGCTTTCTTT.